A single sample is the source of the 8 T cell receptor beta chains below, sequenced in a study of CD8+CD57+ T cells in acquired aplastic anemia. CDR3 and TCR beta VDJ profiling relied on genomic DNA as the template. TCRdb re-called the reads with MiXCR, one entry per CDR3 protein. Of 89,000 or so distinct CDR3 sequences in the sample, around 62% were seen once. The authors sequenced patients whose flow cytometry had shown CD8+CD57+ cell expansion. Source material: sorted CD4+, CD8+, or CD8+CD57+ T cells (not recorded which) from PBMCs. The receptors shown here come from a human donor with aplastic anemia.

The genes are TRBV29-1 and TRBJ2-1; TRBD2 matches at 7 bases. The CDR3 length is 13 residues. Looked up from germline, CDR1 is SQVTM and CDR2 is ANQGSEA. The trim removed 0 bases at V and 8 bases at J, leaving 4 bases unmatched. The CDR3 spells CSVEDPAGYEQFF. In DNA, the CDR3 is TGCAGCGTTGAAGACCCAGCGGGGTATGAGCAGTTCTTC.

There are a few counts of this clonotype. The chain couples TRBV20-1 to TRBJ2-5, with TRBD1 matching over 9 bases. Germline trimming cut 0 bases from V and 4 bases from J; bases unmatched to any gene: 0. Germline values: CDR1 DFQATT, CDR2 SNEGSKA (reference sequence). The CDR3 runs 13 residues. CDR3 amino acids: CSAREQGAETQYF. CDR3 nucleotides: TGCAGTGCTAGAGAACAGGGGGCAGAGACCCAGTACTTC.

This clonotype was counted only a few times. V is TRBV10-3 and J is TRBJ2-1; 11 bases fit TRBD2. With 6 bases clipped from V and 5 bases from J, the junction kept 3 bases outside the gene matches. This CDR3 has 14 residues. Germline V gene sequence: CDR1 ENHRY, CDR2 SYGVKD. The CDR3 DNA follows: TGTGCCATCAGGACTAGCGGGAACGACAATGAGCAGTTCTTC. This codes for CAIRTSGNDNEQFF.

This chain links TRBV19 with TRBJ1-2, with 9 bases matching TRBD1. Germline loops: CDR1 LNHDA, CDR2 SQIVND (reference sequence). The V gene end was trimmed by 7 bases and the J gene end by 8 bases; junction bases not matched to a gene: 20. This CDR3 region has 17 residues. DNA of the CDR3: TGTGCCAGTACCCCTCCGGGACAGGGTACAATTACGGGGGGCTACACCTTC. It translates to CASTPPGQGTITGGYTF.

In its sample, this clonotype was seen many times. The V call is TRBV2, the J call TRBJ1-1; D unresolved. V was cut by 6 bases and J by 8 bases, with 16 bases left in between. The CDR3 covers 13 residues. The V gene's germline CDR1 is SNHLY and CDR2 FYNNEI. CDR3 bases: TGTGCCAGCAGCCAAAACCCGGAAAAAGAAGCTTTCTTT. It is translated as CASSQNPEKEAFF.

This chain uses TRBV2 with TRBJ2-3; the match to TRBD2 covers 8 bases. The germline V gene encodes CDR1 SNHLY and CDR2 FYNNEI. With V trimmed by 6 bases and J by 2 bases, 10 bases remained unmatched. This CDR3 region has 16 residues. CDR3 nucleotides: TGTGCCAGCAGCACCGGTAGCGGGACAAACACAGATACGCAGTATTTT. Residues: CASSTGSGTNTDTQYF.

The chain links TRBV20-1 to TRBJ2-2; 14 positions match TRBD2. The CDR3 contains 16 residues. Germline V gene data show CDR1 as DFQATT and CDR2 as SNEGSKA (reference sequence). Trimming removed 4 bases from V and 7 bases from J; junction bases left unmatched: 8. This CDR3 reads CSAKPTSGGASGELFF. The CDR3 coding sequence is TGCAGTGCTAAACCGACTAGCGGGGGGGCGAGCGGGGAGCTGTTTTTT.

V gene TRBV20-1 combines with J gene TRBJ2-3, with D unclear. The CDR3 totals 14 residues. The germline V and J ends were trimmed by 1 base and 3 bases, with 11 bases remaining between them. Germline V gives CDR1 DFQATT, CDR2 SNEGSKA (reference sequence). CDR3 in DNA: TGCAGTGCTAGAGGGAGCGAGGCAACAGATACGCAGTATTTT. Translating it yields CSARGSEATDTQYF.